What follows is one TCR beta chain and its context. Its antigen is unknown. Repertoires were generated with immunoSEQ multiplex PCR, while TCRdb's copy carries only in-frame clones and drops some. The sample yields about 61,000 clones, approximately 86% seen once. This sample is part of a study of OX40 agonist ivuxolimab in advanced cancers. In the study overall: Two patients with cutaneous melanoma and one with hepatocellular carcinoma, three in total, showed partial responses. Findings and limits, study-wide: Antigen specificity was not determined for the expanded peripheral T cells.

The length of the CDR3 is 15 residues. Trimming took off 6 bases at V and 5 bases at J, with 17 bases between the two ends. Germline-derived CDR1 and CDR2 are MGHRA and YSYEKL. V and J are TRBV4-1 and TRBJ2-1, with D perhaps TRBD2 (6 bases). The clonotype originates from an adult with an advanced solid tumor such as melanoma, head and neck, liver or kidney cancer. Here the sequenced sample was CD4+ or CD8+ T cells sorted from blood, taken in a trial of the OX40 agonist ivuxolimab. The CDR3 sequence: CASSRESSSNNEQFF. The CDR3 DNA reads TGCGCCAGCAGTCGGGAGTCTAGTTCGAACAATGAGCAGTTCTTC.